Sequencing of this T cell receptor beta chain was carried out in a study of blood T cells in healthy people across ages (dated by TCRdb to the mid-2010s). In the study overall: Template switching captured roughly one uniquely barcoded TCR beta cDNA molecule per two T cells in model experiments. Using deep sequencing normalized with unique cDNA molecular identifiers, the study measured how TCR beta repertoire diversity changes with age. To avoid experimental bias, donors of different ages were randomly spread across the sequencing lanes. Using the same blood draw, the study looked at two additional independent replicas of 1 million unique cDNA reads for two donors, one aged 18 to 30 and the other aged 80 or older. Donors were grouped into four age groups: young (average 16 years), middle-aged (39), aged (around 60) and long-lived (around 80). Paper-wide results and their limitations: Because the CMV infection status of the donors was unknown, age-related changes in expanded clonotypes may potentially have been confounded. As age increased, observed TCR beta diversity per million T cells dropped in a roughly linear way, and a significant reduction was already evident by age around 41. Since profiling was done on bulk unsorted PBMCs, naive and antigen-experienced compartments could not be conclusively compared. Observed TCR beta diversity correlated strongly with the percentage of naive T cells measured by flow cytometry. Estimates of total diversity based on one million sequenced T cells were regarded as lower bounds and as underestimates. Compared with the aged group, the long-lived group had more naive CD4+ T cells, fewer expanded clones and increased TCR diversity, a pattern suggesting age selection.

V is shortened by 8 bases, J by 4 bases, and the region joining them spans 9 bases. The CDR3 covers 11 residues, taking in both the cysteine and the phenylalanine. Only the CDR3 part of the read is kept: 33 bases, read in frame from the first base. Per the germline V gene (reference sequence), DFQATT is the CDR1 and SNEGSKA is the CDR2. Library generation was performed with 5' RACE. Sequencing relied on an Illumina HiSeq 2500. A second PCR of roughly 7 to 11 cycles was performed with a sample-barcoded 5' primer and a J-beta primer mix. Each TCR beta cDNA molecule received a unique molecular identifier from a template-switch 5' adaptor carrying 12 random nucleotides. Each sample yielded at least 2.5 million CDR3-containing paired-end reads. All of the RNA was converted into first-strand cDNA using the Mint cDNA synthesis kit, with a TRBC-specific oligonucleotide serving as the primer. Following uracil-DNA glycosylase treatment, a first 18-cycle PCR with universal primers M1SS and BC2_uni_R was performed on all cDNA. Per the source publication's procedure: For normalization, 1 million high-quality reads, each with a distinct molecular identifier, were randomly selected from each sample. Reads sharing molecular identifiers were discarded rather than binned into consensus sequences. MiTCR, set to a Q25 quality threshold and the strictest error-elimination algorithm, was used for CDR3 identification, clonotype clustering and error correction. A nonparametric unseen species model with Euler transformation was used to estimate a lower bound on total TCR beta diversity. The public reads were quality trimmed at Q25 with fastp and then assembled into clones with MiXCR by TCRdb, keeping productive beta chains. For every CDR3 protein sequence, its rows merge into one entry that carries the most common genes and DNA. The V and J calls follow TCRdb's processing rather than the paper's. For this sample there are some 900,000 distinct CDR3 sequences; about 48% appear just once. The ten biggest clones cover under 15% of the sample.

Remarks on this clonotype: What antigen it recognizes has not been identified. There are no base qualities to consult, and no much larger clone falls within one base.

The approximately 39 donors, aged about 6 to 95 years, were systemically healthy Caucasian individuals from Russia. Each donor gave about 9.7 milliliters of peripheral blood, drawn into EDTA-treated Vacutainer tubes. PBMCs were isolated by Ficoll-Paque density-gradient centrifugation, with at least 6 million obtained per sample. Total RNA, at least 6 micrograms per sample, was extracted from PBMCs with Trizol reagent. For every donor, an aliquot of PBMCs went through flow cytometry to measure the percentages of naive CD45RAhigh/CD27high T cells. Recombination linked TRBV20-1 to TRBJ2-1; the D gene assignment is ambiguous. Sequenced sample: blood. This clonotype was sampled from a man aged 25-45 years in good health. In nucleotides, the sequence is TGCAGTAGAACTTGGTACAATGAGCAGTTCTTC. Its translation reads: CSRTWYNEQFF.